This TCR beta chain is from a study of blood T cell repertoires in COVID-19. Looking at the study overall: The United States, Italy and Spain supplied acute and convalescent COVID-19 samples.

Authors' methods: From reference gene primer amplification, estimates of nucleated cell counts were derived. Clones were sequenced by immunoSEQ multiplex PCR, and TCRdb holds only the in-frame ones, with some missing. The V and J calls and the clone size are those of that table, but D and trimming were determined from the DNA. The sample consists of roughly 150,000 clones, roughly 80% of them appearing once. The CDR3 loop spans 18 amino acids. V was clipped by 3 bases and J by 3 bases; unmatched bases: 15. From germline, CDR1 is SGHDT and CDR2 YYEEEE. The V and J genes are TRBV5-6 and TRBJ2-1; 7 bases align to TRBD1. The source of this sequence is a man between 70 and 80 years old with acute or convalescent COVID-19. The material sequenced was peripheral blood. Here the CDR3 reads CASSSLSNRGQVYNEQFF. The CDR3 DNA reads TGTGCCAGCAGCTCCCTCTCAAATAGGGGGCAGGTCTACAATGAGCAGTTCTTC.